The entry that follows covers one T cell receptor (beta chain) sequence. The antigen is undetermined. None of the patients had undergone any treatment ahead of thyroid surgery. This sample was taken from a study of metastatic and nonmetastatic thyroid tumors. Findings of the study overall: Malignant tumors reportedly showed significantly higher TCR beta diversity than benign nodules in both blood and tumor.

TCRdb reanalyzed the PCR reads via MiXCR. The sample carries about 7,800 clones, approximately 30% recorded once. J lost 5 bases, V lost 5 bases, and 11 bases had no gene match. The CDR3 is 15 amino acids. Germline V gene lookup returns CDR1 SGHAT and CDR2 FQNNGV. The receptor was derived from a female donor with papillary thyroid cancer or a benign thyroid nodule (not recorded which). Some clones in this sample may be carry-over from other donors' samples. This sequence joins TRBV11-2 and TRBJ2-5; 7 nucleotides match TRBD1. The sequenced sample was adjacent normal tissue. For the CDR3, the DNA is TGTGCCAGCAGCGCAGGGACAGTCGTCCGGGAGACCCAGTACTTC. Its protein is CASSAGTVVRETQYF. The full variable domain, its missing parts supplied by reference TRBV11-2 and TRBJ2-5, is EAGVAQSPRYKIIEKRQSVAFWCNPISGHATLYWYQQILGQGPKLLIQFQNNGVVDDSQLPKDRFSAERLKGVDSTLKIQPAKLEDSAVYLCASSAGTVVRETQYFGPGTRLLVL.